This T cell receptor (beta chain) was sequenced during a study of early T cells in non-severe SARS-CoV-2 infection. Broader study findings: In VDJdb matching, anti-spike CD8 responses were favored while private and CD4 specificities went missing.

The CDR3 sequence is 15 residues long. Germline V gene sequence: CDR1 LNHDA, CDR2 SQIVND (reference sequence). With 6 bases clipped from V and 8 bases from J, the junction kept 10 bases outside the gene matches. This clonotype was seen repeatedly, ten times or more. What it binds is not known. TCRdb ran MiXCR on the 5' RACE reads and lists one entry per CDR3 protein. The table lists roughly 50,000 distinct CDR3 sequences, approximately 8% of them singletons. The sample comprised whole blood. The TCR comes from an adult who was a healthcare worker with PCR-confirmed SARS-CoV-2 infection or an uninfected control (not recorded which). This chain joins TRBV19 and TRBJ2-1; TRBD1 matches at 10 bases. The CDR3 reads CASSQPGQGWHEQFF. CDR3 DNA sequence: TGTGCCAGTAGCCAACCGGGACAGGGGTGGCATGAGCAGTTCTTC.